The clone carrying this TCR beta chain was recorded at least ten times. The ends lost 5 bases at V and 3 bases at J; junction bases unmatched: 5. The CDR3 loop spans 14 amino acids. Amplified TCR beta CDR3 regions came from RNA transcripts. TCR CDR3 underwent first-round RT-PCR with the HTBI primer set. From the multiplex PCR reads, TCRdb called clonotypes with MiXCR, one entry per CDR3 protein. The sample includes 350,000 to 450,000 distinct CDR3 sequences, about 17% of them seen just once. This sample is part of a study of T cells in Graves' hyperthyroidism and ophthalmopathy. The chain is built from TRBV12-3 or TRBV12-4 and TRBJ1-1, with TRBD1 identical over 8 bases. The sequencing sample was made of blood. The TCR originated in a woman younger than 45 with Graves' hyperthyroidism that later progressed to Graves' ophthalmopathy. The CDR3 loop is CASSVTGVDTEAFF. The CDR3 bases are TGTGCCAGCAGTGTGACAGGGGTAGACACTGAAGCTTTCTTT.